This T cell receptor beta chain was retrieved from a study of cytomegalovirus exposure and HLA in healthy donors. Study-wide results and caveats: According to a subsequent analysis, TCR clusters identified in the first cohort showed a tendency to co-occur across the roughly 110 validation repertoires. The study flagged about 160 TCR beta chains as cytomegalovirus-associated. Most TCR sequences proved rare, with some public TCRs found in many donors.

About this clone itself: The antigen is unknown.

Sequenced by immunoSEQ multiplex PCR; TCRdb stores in-frame clones only, minus some. The data contain some 170,000 clones, around nine tenths of them seen just once; the ten biggest clones take up under 3.5%. The sequenced material came from PBMCs. This sequence was found in a man aged 18 to 29 in good health and CMV-seropositive.

The CDR3 spells CASSLDSRAYEQYF. As DNA, the CDR3 is TGCGCCAGCAGCTTGGATAGCAGGGCCTACGAGCAGTACTTC. This chain connects TRBV5-1 to TRBJ2-7; a possible D gene is TRBD1 (5 bases). This CDR3 has 14 residues. The V gene lost 0 bases and the J gene lost 2 bases, with 9 bases spanning the gap. From germline, CDR1 is SGHRS and CDR2 YFSETQ.